Each of the 26 T cell receptor beta chains below was sequenced from the same sample in a study of CD8+ T cells in alopecia areata. RNA extraction was followed by reverse transcription into cDNA, which acted as the sequencing template. This table comes from immunoSEQ multiplex PCR, and its TCRdb copy is limited to in-frame clones, with some not included. This table holds around 130,000 clones, approximately 53% found once. The sequencing here drew on CD4+ T cells sorted from blood, taken at week 0. These receptors came from a human donor with alopecia areata.

This chain uses TRBV28 with TRBJ1-5; 8 bases agree with TRBD1. J gave up 5 bases and V 6 bases, and 9 bases lay outside the gene matches. The length of the CDR3 is 15 residues. CDR1 is MDHEN and CDR2 is SYDVKM in the germline V gene. CDR3 sequence (DNA): TGTGCCAGCAGCGAAGGACAGGGAATAGATCAGCCCCAGCATTTT. Translating gives CASSEGQGIDQPQHF. Combining the CDR3 with reference TRBV28 and TRBJ1-5 gives the whole variable domain DVKVTQSSRYLVKRTGEKVFLECVQDMDHENMFWYRQDPGLGLRLIYFSYDVKMKEKGDIPEGYSVSREKKERFSLILESASTNQTSMYLCASSEGQGIDQPQHFGDGTRLSIL.

The chain has TRBV5-1 and TRBJ2-6; D is possibly TRBD1 (6 bases). Trimming shortened V by 7 bases and J by 0 bases, and 11 bases separated the two germline ends. This CDR3 contains 15 residues. Per the germline V gene, CDR1 is SGHRS and CDR2 is YFSETQ. CDR3 sequence reads: CASSPGDSGANVLTF. In DNA form, the CDR3 reads TGCGCCAGCTCCCCAGGGGACTCTGGGGCCAACGTCCTGACTTTC.

The chain couples TRBV19 to TRBJ1-1, with a possible D match to TRBD1 (6 bases). Trimming shortened V by 4 bases and J by 1 base, and 13 bases separated the two germline ends. Germline V CDR1 and CDR2: LNHDA, SQIVND (reference sequence). This CDR3 is 15 amino acids long. CDR3: CASSTLPRGNTEAFF. CDR3 sequence (DNA): TGTGCCAGTAGTACCCTCCCCAGGGGGAACACTGAAGCTTTCTTT.

J is TRBJ2-1 and V is TRBV4-1; unclear D gene. Looked up from germline, CDR1 is MGHRA and CDR2 is YSYEKL. This CDR3 comprises 15 residues. V shed 5 bases and J shed 0 bases, with 11 bases lying between them. The CDR3 DNA reads as TGCGCCAGCAGCGCCCTAACAAACTCCTACAATGAGCAGTTCTTC. Its translation is CASSALTNSYNEQFF.

CDR3 coding DNA: TGTGCCAGCAGCTTAGCCCGGACAGGGGGCCTCTACGAGCAGTACTTC. Translating gives CASSLARTGGLYEQYF. This chain connects TRBV11-2 to TRBJ2-7, with 11 nucleotides matching TRBD1. The germline CDR1 and CDR2 sequences are SGHAT and FQNNGV. Trimming at V came to 1 base and at J to 3 bases, leaving 5 bases not matched to a gene. CDR3 length equals 16 residues.

This clone was seen a single time. The rearrangement uses TRBV7-2 and TRBJ1-5; 8 bases fit TRBD1. This CDR3 is 15 amino acids long. Germline CDR1 SGHTA, CDR2 FQGNSA. The V gene end was trimmed by 4 bases and the J gene end by 3 bases; junction bases not matched to a gene: 5. The CDR3 DNA reads as TGTGCCAGCAGCTCCCGGACAGGGATCAATCAGCCCCAGCATTTT. Amino acids: CASSSRTGINQPQHF.

The chain links TRBV5-4 to TRBJ2-5; the D gene could be TRBD1 or TRBD2 (5 bases each). V lost 0 bases, J lost 5 bases, and 8 bases lay in between. The CDR3 is 13 residues long. Germline values: CDR1 SGHNT, CDR2 YYREEE (reference sequence). The DNA for the CDR3 is TGTGCCAGCAGCTTGGAGGGACCTGAGACCCAGTACTTC. This gives the protein CASSLEGPETQYF.

V is TRBV7-8 and J is TRBJ2-1; TRBD1 aligns across 9 bases. Germline V lookup: CDR1 SGHVS, CDR2 FQNEAQ. CDR3 length: 16 residues. Unmatched junction bases numbered 10, after V lost 5 bases and J lost 5 bases. The CDR3 DNA sequence: TGTGCCAGCAGCCCCACGGACAGGGGCCGGCACAATGAGCAGTTCTTC. It yields the protein CASSPTDRGRHNEQFF.

The chain carries TRBV2 and TRBJ2-2; 10 bases fit TRBD2. CDR3 length: 16 amino acids. The V gene's germline CDR1 is SNHLY and CDR2 FYNNEI. V lost 6 bases and J lost 6; bases outside the gene matches: 10. In DNA form, the CDR3 reads TGTGCCAGCAGGCCACCGGGACTAGCGTCGTCCGGGGAGCTGTTTTTT. This gives the protein CASRPPGLASSGELFF.

The V and J genes are TRBV13 and TRBJ2-6, with TRBD1 as a possible D gene (5 bases). Germline values: CDR1 PRHDT, CDR2 FYEKMQ (reference sequence). Trimming removed 5 bases at V and 0 bases at J, with 17 bases between. The CDR3 consists of 18 residues. The CDR3 nucleotides read TGTGCCAGCAGCCCTCGGACACGGTCCCCCTCTGGGGCCAACGTCCTGACTTTC. This translates into CASSPRTRSPSGANVLTF.

V and J are TRBV18 and TRBJ1-2, with a tentative D call TRBD1 (5 bases). With 0 bases removed from V and 4 bases from J, the gap between germline ends came to 12 bases. The germline CDR1 and CDR2 sequences are KGHSH and LQKENI. CDR3 length: 15 amino acids. The chain's CDR3 is CASSPPQGTFYGYTF. The DNA for the CDR3 is TGTGCCAGCTCACCACCCCAGGGTACATTCTATGGCTACACCTTC.

The rearrangement joins TRBV4-3 to TRBJ2-3; 8 nucleotides line up with TRBD2. Germline values: CDR1 LGHNA, CDR2 YSLEER. Trimming at V came to 0 bases and at J to 0 bases, leaving 8 bases not matched to a gene. This CDR3 contains 18 residues. The CDR3 DNA sequence: TGCGCCAGCAGCCAAGATCTGTCAGCGGGAGTTAGCACAGATACGCAGTATTTT. Translating it yields CASSQDLSAGVSTDTQYF.

This rearrangement joins TRBV5-1 to TRBJ2-3, with 11 bases identical to TRBD2. This CDR3 has 18 residues. The V segment lost 3 bases and the J segment 2 bases; nucleotides outside the gene matches: 11. Germline V gives CDR1 SGHRS, CDR2 YFSETQ. The CDR3 bases are TGCGCCAGCAGCTCATGGATACCTAGCGGGGGGAACACAGATACGCAGTATTTT. Protein sequence: CASSSWIPSGGNTDTQYF. Based on the CDR3 plus reference TRBV5-1 and TRBJ2-3, the full variable domain is KAGVTQTPRYLIKTRGQQVTLSCSPISGHRSVSWYQQTPGQGLQFLFEYFSETQRNKGNFPGRFSGRQFSNSRSEMNVSTLELGDSALYLCASSSWIPSGGNTDTQYFGPGTRLTVL.

Here the CDR3 reads CASSQEGLDTEAFF. CDR3 bases: TGTGCCAGCAGCCAAGAGGGCCTAGACACTGAAGCTTTCTTT. V is TRBV4-2 and J is TRBJ1-1, with D uncertain. The CDR3 totals 14 residues. Germline assignment: CDR1 LGHNA and CDR2 YNFKEQ. Trimming left V 0 bases short and J 3 bases short, with 8 bases between.

The chain couples TRBV5-1 to TRBJ1-1, with 10 bases fitting TRBD1. Germline-derived CDR1 and CDR2 are SGHRS and YFSETQ. The CDR3 has 15 residues. With 4 bases clipped from V and 6 bases from J, the junction kept 9 bases outside the gene matches. The CDR3 loop reads CASSPYGQGGAEAFF. In DNA form, the CDR3 reads TGCGCCAGCAGCCCCTATGGACAGGGGGGCGCTGAAGCTTTCTTT.

The chain is built from TRBV6-1 and TRBJ2-7; D call uncertain. The germline gives CDR1 MNHNS, CDR2 SASEGT. V was cut by 7 bases and J by 3 bases, with 13 bases left in between. This CDR3 has 13 amino acids. This CDR3 is CASTEWTGYEQYF. As DNA, the CDR3 is TGTGCCAGCACCGAATGGACGGGCTACGAGCAGTACTTC.

The table lists this clone with a few counts. The CDR3 spells CASSQAGGPQETQYF. The DNA for the CDR3 is TGTGCCAGCAGCCAAGCAGGGGGCCCCCAAGAGACCCAGTACTTC. The rearrangement joins TRBV4-2 to TRBJ2-5, with TRBD1 identical over 8 bases. This CDR3 is 15 amino acids long. Germline values: CDR1 LGHNA, CDR2 YNFKEQ. Germline trimming cut 1 base from V and 1 base from J; bases unmatched to any gene: 2.

This clone has only a few counts. The chain employs TRBV4-2 and TRBJ2-7; possible D gene TRBD2, 6 bases. CDR1 is LGHNA and CDR2 is YNFKEQ in the germline V gene. The CDR3 covers 17 residues. The V and J ends lost 0 bases and 4 bases respectively, with 19 bases between them. CDR3 DNA sequence: TGTGCCAGCAGCCAAGATTGGGACCGGGACTGGGGATACGAGCAGTACTTC. Protein sequence: CASSQDWDRDWGYEQYF.

This chain uses TRBV9 with TRBJ2-3; D perhaps matches TRBD1 (6 bases). V was cut by 2 bases and J by 4 bases, with 26 bases left in between. Germline V gene lookup returns CDR1 SGDLS and CDR2 YYNGEE. This CDR3 comprises 19 residues. The CDR3, as DNA: TGTGCCAGCAGCGTGAATACCCAGACACCCACAGGGTTCGCAGATACGCAGTATTTT. Translation: CASSVNTQTPTGFADTQYF.

V gene TRBV2 combines with J gene TRBJ1-6; 7 nucleotides align to TRBD1. With V trimmed by 10 bases and J by 13 bases, 13 bases remained unmatched. This CDR3 is 13 amino acids long. Germline assignment: CDR1 SNHLY and CDR2 FYNNEI. The CDR3 DNA reads as TGTGCCACCTCCCGGGACAGAAAGTTCCCCCTCCACTTT. Translated: CATSRDRKFPLHF.

The chain joins TRBV30 to TRBJ2-2; the D gene is possibly TRBD2 (5 bases). Germline V gene sequence: CDR1 GTSNPN, CDR2 SVGIG (reference sequence). CDR3 length: 13 amino acids. Between the trimmed V and J ends, which lost 3 bases and 7 bases, there was a span of 12 bases. The CDR3 nucleotides are TGTGCCTGGAGCCCCCTGACTATCGGGGAGCTGTTTTTT. It yields the protein CAWSPLTIGELFF.

This clone appeared once. V usage is TRBV7-2 and J usage is TRBJ1-2, with no clear D. The CDR3 runs to 14 residues. Deletions cut 5 bases from V and 0 bases from J, with 10 bases between. CDR1 SGHTA and CDR2 FQGNSA come from the germline V gene. CDR3: CASSPRESNYGYTF. CDR3 DNA: TGTGCCAGCAGCCCACGGGAATCTAACTATGGCTACACCTTC.

The J gene is TRBJ2-7, the V gene TRBV2; the D gene is possibly TRBD1 (6 bases). Per germline, CDR1 SNHLY and CDR2 FYNNEI. Trimming removed 5 bases at V and 6 bases at J, with 17 bases between. This CDR3 spans 14 amino acids. The CDR3 here is CASSLNRDELEQYF. The CDR3 DNA sequence: TGTGCCAGCAGTTTGAACAGGGACGAGCTCGAGCAGTACTTC.

This clone showed up just a few times. This chain joins TRBV14 and TRBJ1-1, with 7 nucleotides matching TRBD1. Per germline, CDR1 SGHDN and CDR2 FVKESK. The CDR3 has 15 amino acids. V lost 4 bases and J lost 0; bases outside the gene matches: 5. The CDR3 DNA is TGTGCCAGCAGCCGTGAGACAGGGATGAACACTGAAGCTTTCTTT. Translated: CASSRETGMNTEAFF.

This clone has just a few counts. V is TRBV19 and J is TRBJ1-6, with D hard to call. CDR1 LNHDA and CDR2 SQIVND come from the germline V gene (reference sequence). The CDR3 contains 13 residues. V lost 9 bases and J 7 bases, leaving 13 bases between the germline ends. Written as DNA, the CDR3 is TGTGCCAGCTGCGACATAGTCAATTCACCCCTCCACTTT. Amino acids: CASCDIVNSPLHF.

The chain employs TRBV2 and TRBJ1-5; TRBD1 might be the D (5 bases). From germline, CDR1 is SNHLY and CDR2 FYNNEI. Trimming took 4 bases from V and 9 from J, leaving 16 bases between them. The CDR3 sequence is 14 residues long. Written as DNA, the CDR3 is TGTGCCAGCAGTGGACCCGGGACGGCGTGGCCCCAGCATTTT. This gives the protein CASSGPGTAWPQHF.